A single sample is the source of the 20 T cell receptor beta chains below, sequenced in a study of shared clonotypes between healthy human individuals. Using immunoSEQ multiplex PCR, the repertoire was profiled, and TCRdb retains in-frame clones only, with some absent. The sample holds around 2.3 million clones, more than 90% seen once. The specimen was naive CD4+ T cells sorted from blood. This sample's subset: CD45RA+ positively selected. Receptors were obtained from a man between 18 and 29 years old in good health.

V and J are TRBV7-8 and TRBJ1-5; the D gene is possibly TRBD1 (6 bases). Germline V gives CDR1 SGHVS, CDR2 FQNEAQ. This CDR3 comprises 13 residues. Trimming stripped 5 bases from V and 4 bases from J, with 9 bases between. CDR3 in amino acids: CASSADRNQPQHF. The CDR3, as DNA: TGTGCCAGCAGCGCTGACAGGAATCAGCCCCAGCATTTT.

The CDR3 nucleotides are TGTGCCAGCAGTGAACAGGGGACAGGGGTCAGCTACACCTTC. It specifies CASSEQGTGVSYTF. The rearrangement joins TRBV6-1 to TRBJ1-2; 10 nucleotides align to TRBD1. The CDR3 extends over 14 amino acids. After removal of 2 bases from V and 9 bases from J, the junction contained 6 bases not matched to a gene. Germline-derived CDR1 and CDR2 are MNHNS and SASEGT.

The J gene is TRBJ2-5, the V gene TRBV6-1, with D hard to call. V gave up 5 bases and J gave up 4 bases, with 11 bases separating them. The CDR3 is made up of 13 amino acids. From germline, CDR1 is MNHNS and CDR2 SASEGT. The CDR3 sequence is CASSRGPAETQYF. Here the CDR3 DNA reads TGTGCCAGCAGTCGTGGACCAGCAGAGACCCAGTACTTC.

CDR3 DNA: TGTGCCAGCACCCAAAGCCTACTACAGGCTTCAGATGTCGGCTACACCTTC. Encoded protein: CASTQSLLQASDVGYTF. The J gene is TRBJ1-2, the V gene TRBV5-4; possible D gene TRBD1, 5 bases. The CDR3 has 17 residues. Germline V lookup: CDR1 SGHNT, CDR2 YYREEE (reference sequence). V dropped 6 bases and J dropped 8 bases, with 29 bases sitting between them.

The V and J genes are TRBV9 and TRBJ2-2; D is uncertain. Germline assignment: CDR1 SGDLS and CDR2 YYNGEE. This CDR3 has 12 residues. The V end was cut by 2 bases, the J end by 6 bases, with 5 bases between. The CDR3 coding sequence is TGTGCCAGCAGCGTTATATCCGGGGAGCTGTTTTTT. Amino acid sequence: CASSVISGELFF.

V and J are TRBV5-1 and TRBJ1-1; TRBD1 is a possible D gene (6 bases). The CDR3 is made up of 14 amino acids. V shed 2 bases and J shed 5 bases, with 13 bases lying between them. Germline V gives CDR1 SGHRS, CDR2 YFSETQ. The CDR3 nucleotides read TGCGCCAGCAGCTTTGAAGGGGGTTGGACTGAAGCTTTCTTT. Protein product: CASSFEGGWTEAFF.

This chain connects TRBV18 to TRBJ1-1; 9 bases agree with TRBD1. Germline CDR1 and CDR2: KGHSH and LQKENI. V was clipped by 3 bases and J by 7 bases; unmatched bases: 9. CDR3 length equals 15 residues. CDR3 protein: CASSPLTGGHGEAFF. CDR3 DNA sequence: TGTGCCAGCTCACCCCTCACAGGGGGCCACGGTGAAGCTTTCTTT. Full variable domain (outside the CDR3, taken from reference TRBV18 and TRBJ1-1): NAGVMQNPRHLVRRRGQEARLRCSPMKGHSHVYWYRQLPEEGLKFMVYLQKENIIDESGMPKERFSAEFPKEGPSILRIQQVVRGDSAAYFCASSPLTGGHGEAFFGQGTRLTVV.

CDR3 sequence: CASSEGIQGDQPQHF. The CDR3, as DNA: TGTGCCAGCAGTGAAGGTATCCAGGGTGATCAGCCCCAGCATTTT. The rearrangement uses TRBV6-1 and TRBJ1-5; D possibly corresponds to TRBD1 (5 bases). CDR1 MNHNS and CDR2 SASEGT come from the germline V gene. The CDR3 extends over 15 amino acids. The V gene lost 1 base and the J gene lost 5 bases, with 12 bases spanning the gap.

This chain links TRBV7-9 with TRBJ2-2; D gene uncertain. The CDR3 extends over 16 amino acids. V gave up 1 base and J gave up 0 bases, with 9 bases separating them. Per germline, CDR1 SEHNR and CDR2 FQNEAQ (reference sequence). The CDR3 coding sequence is TGTGCCAGCAGCTTAGGTTTAAGTACGAACACCGGGGAGCTGTTTTTT. It encodes CASSLGLSTNTGELFF. Variable domain in full (rest from reference TRBV7-9 and TRBJ2-2): DTGVSQNPRHKITKRGQNVTFRCDPISEHNRLYWYRQTLGQGPEFLTYFQNEAQLEKSRLLSDRFSAERPKGSFSTLEIQRTEQGDSAMYLCASSLGLSTNTGELFFGEGSRLTVL.

The V gene is TRBV6-5, the J gene TRBJ2-6, with a possible D match to TRBD1 (7 bases). The V gene lost 5 bases and the J gene lost 2 bases, with 10 bases spanning the gap. The CDR3 sequence is 15 residues long. The germline V gene encodes CDR1 MNHEY and CDR2 SVGAGI. DNA for the CDR3: TGTGCCAGCAGTGCGGGGACAGCTGGGGCCAACGTCCTGACTTTC. Translated, it gives CASSAGTAGANVLTF.

The chain joins TRBV11-2 to TRBJ2-2; D unclear. V dropped 1 base and J dropped 6 bases, with 9 bases sitting between them. The CDR3 totals 14 residues. The germline V gene encodes CDR1 SGHAT and CDR2 FQNNGV. For the CDR3, the DNA is TGTGCCAGCAGCTTAGTTCTAGATCCCGGGGAGCTGTTTTTT. Protein product: CASSLVLDPGELFF. Using reference TRBV11-2 and TRBJ2-2 for the parts outside the CDR3, the full variable domain is EAGVAQSPRYKIIEKRQSVAFWCNPISGHATLYWYQQILGQGPKLLIQFQNNGVVDDSQLPKDRFSAERLKGVDSTLKIQPAKLEDSAVYLCASSLVLDPGELFFGEGSRLTVL.

The rearrangement uses TRBV28 and TRBJ1-3, with D unresolved. The CDR3 is 15 amino acids. Germline V CDR1 and CDR2: MDHEN, SYDVKM. V gave up 1 base and J gave up 1 base, with 8 bases separating them. CDR3 amino acids: CASSLSQSSGNTIYF. The CDR3 nucleotides read TGTGCCAGCAGTTTATCCCAGTCGTCTGGAAACACCATATATTTT.

The chain is built from TRBV6-6 and TRBJ1-1, with D possibly being TRBD1 (5 bases). The germline V gene has CDR1 MNHNY and CDR2 SVGAGI (reference sequence). The V end lost 0 bases, the J end lost 6 bases, and 17 bases lay between the germline ends. The CDR3 covers 16 residues. The CDR3 sequence is CASSYSFSGRRAEAFF. The CDR3 bases are TGTGCCAGCAGTTACTCGTTCTCAGGGCGAAGGGCTGAAGCTTTCTTT.

The chain combines TRBV29-1 with TRBJ1-1, with 9 bases fitting TRBD1. In germline, CDR1 is SQVTM, CDR2 ANQGSEA. This CDR3 has 13 residues. J gave up 4 bases and V 7 bases, and 7 bases lay outside the gene matches. For the CDR3, the DNA is TGCAGCGCAACAGGGGGCGGGAGCACTGAAGCTTTCTTT. Encoded protein: CSATGGGSTEAFF.

This chain joins TRBV6-5 and TRBJ1-3, with D perhaps matching TRBD1 (5 bases). CDR3 length: 15 residues. From germline, CDR1 is MNHEY and CDR2 SVGAGI. V lost 6 bases, J lost 0 bases, and 12 bases lay in between. In DNA, the CDR3 is TGTGCCAGCAGATTACAGGTCTACTCTGGAAACACCATATATTTT. This codes for CASRLQVYSGNTIYF.

This clone was detected once. The V gene is TRBV5-4, the J gene TRBJ2-2; 10 bases align to TRBD1. Trimming at V came to 5 bases and at J to 3 bases, leaving 4 bases not matched to a gene. Germline V gene sequence: CDR1 SGHNT, CDR2 YYREEE (reference sequence). The CDR3 contains 15 residues. This CDR3 reads CASSPDRGHTGELFF. In nucleotides, the CDR3 is TGTGCCAGCAGTCCCGACAGGGGGCACACCGGGGAGCTGTTTTTT.

The chain employs TRBV5-1 and TRBJ2-1; D may correspond to TRBD1 or TRBD2 (5 bases each). Trimming took off 0 bases at V and 6 bases at J, with 13 bases between the two ends. This CDR3 is 15 amino acids long. Germline V gives CDR1 SGHRS, CDR2 YFSETQ. CDR3 coding DNA: TGCGCCAGCAGCTTGGGACAGCATGGGGGCAATGAGCAGTTCTTC. Translation: CASSLGQHGGNEQFF.

Regarding this clone: Different DNA sequences within this sample yield the same CDR3. The chain carries TRBV7-9 and TRBJ1-6; no clear D gene. The V end was cut by 6 bases, the J end by 7 bases, with 10 bases between. Germline CDR1 reads SEHNR; CDR2 reads FQNEAQ (reference sequence). The CDR3 has 13 residues. DNA of the CDR3: TGTGCCAGCAGTTTGGGCCCAAATTCACCCCTCCACTTT. Translating gives CASSLGPNSPLHF.

This chain joins TRBV7-8 and TRBJ1-5; D is unclear. The V end lost 5 bases, the J end lost 2 bases, and 16 bases lay between the germline ends. Germline loops: CDR1 SGHVS, CDR2 FQNEAQ. The CDR3 consists of 16 residues. The CDR3 is CASSPNDGAGNQPQHF. The CDR3 DNA reads as TGTGCCAGCAGCCCAAATGACGGAGCGGGCAATCAGCCCCAGCATTTT.

The chain employs TRBV9 and TRBJ2-3, with TRBD2 identical over 12 bases. Germline lookup yields CDR1 SGDLS and CDR2 YYNGEE. CDR3 length: 16 amino acids. V was pared by 4 bases and J by 9 bases, with 12 bases of the junction left unmatched. The chain's CDR3 is CASSPSGGARGDTQYF. The CDR3, as DNA: TGTGCCAGCAGCCCTAGCGGGGGGGCCCGTGGAGACACGCAGTATTTT. The full variable domain, rest sourced from reference TRBV9 and TRBJ2-3, is DSGVTQTPKHLITATGQRVTLRCSPRSGDLSVYWYQQSLDQGLQFLIQYYNGEERAKGNILERFSAQQFPDLHSELNLSSLELGDSALYFCASSPSGGARGDTQYFGPGTRLTVL.